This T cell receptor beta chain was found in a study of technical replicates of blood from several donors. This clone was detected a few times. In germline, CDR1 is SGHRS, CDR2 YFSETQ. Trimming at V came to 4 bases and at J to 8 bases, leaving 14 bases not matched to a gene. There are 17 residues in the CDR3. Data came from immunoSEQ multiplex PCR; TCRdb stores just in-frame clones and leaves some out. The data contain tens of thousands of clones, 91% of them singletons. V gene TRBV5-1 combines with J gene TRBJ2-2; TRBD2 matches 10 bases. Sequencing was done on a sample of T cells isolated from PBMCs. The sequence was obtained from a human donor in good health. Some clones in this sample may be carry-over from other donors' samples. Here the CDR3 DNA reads TGCGCCAGCAGCCCCCTCTTGCTAGCGGGGGCCGGGGGGGAGCTGTTTTTT. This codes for CASSPLLLAGAGGELFF.